Sequencing of this T cell receptor beta chain was carried out in a study of response to subunit inactivated influenza vaccine. About this clonotype: Its cognate antigen is unknown.

General study findings and limits: Seasonal influenza vaccination, on each occasion, was suggested by the authors to recruit few new T cells.

MiXCR was run by TCRdb on the RT-PCR reads, yielding one entry per CDR3 protein. The table shows roughly 650,000 distinct CDR3 sequences, with 15% to 19% occurring only once. This TCR was sampled from a man aged 50-60 years who received an inactivated influenza vaccine. The starting material was PBMCs from blood, obtained about 13 days after vaccination.

CDR3 in DNA: TGTGCCAGCAGCCGTGGACTTGACCCTTCCAATGAGCAGTTCTTC. This translates into CASSRGLDPSNEQFF. The rearrangement links TRBV11-2 to TRBJ2-1; D possibly corresponds to TRBD2 (5 bases). CDR1 is SGHAT, CDR2 FQNNGV, per germline. The CDR3 is made up of 15 amino acids. Trimming stripped 5 bases from V and 6 bases from J, with 17 bases between.